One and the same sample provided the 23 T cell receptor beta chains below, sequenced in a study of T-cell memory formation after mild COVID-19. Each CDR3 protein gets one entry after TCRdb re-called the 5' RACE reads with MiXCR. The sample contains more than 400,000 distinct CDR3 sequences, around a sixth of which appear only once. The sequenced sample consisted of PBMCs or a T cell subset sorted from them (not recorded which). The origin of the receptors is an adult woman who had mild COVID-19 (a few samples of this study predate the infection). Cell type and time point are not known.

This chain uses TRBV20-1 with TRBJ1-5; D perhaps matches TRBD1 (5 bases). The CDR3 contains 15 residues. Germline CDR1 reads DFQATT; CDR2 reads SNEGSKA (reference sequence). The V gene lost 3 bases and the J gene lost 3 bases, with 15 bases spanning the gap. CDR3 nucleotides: TGCAGTGCTAGCCCCTCTCGGGGGGACAATCAGCCCCAGCATTTT. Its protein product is CSASPSRGDNQPQHF.

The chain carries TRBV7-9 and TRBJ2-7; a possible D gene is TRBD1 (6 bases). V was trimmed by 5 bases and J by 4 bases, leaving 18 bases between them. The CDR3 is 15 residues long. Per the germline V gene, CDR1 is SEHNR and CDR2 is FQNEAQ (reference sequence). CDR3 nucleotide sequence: TGTGCCAGCAGCCCACCGGGACATAGTATTTACGAGCAGTACTTC. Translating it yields CASSPPGHSIYEQYF.

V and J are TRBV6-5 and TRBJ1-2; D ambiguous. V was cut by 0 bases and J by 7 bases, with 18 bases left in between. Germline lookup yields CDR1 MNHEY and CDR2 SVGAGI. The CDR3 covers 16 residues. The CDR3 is CASSYSTGYHGFGYTF. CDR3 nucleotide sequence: TGTGCCAGCAGTTACTCGACGGGGTATCATGGGTTTGGCTACACCTTC.

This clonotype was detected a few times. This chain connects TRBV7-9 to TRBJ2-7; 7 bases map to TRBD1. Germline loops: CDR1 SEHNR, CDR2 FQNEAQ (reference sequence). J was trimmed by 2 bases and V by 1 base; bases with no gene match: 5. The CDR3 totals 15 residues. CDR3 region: CASSLEAGGTYEQYF. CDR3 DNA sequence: TGTGCCAGCAGCTTAGAGGCAGGGGGAACCTACGAGCAGTACTTC.

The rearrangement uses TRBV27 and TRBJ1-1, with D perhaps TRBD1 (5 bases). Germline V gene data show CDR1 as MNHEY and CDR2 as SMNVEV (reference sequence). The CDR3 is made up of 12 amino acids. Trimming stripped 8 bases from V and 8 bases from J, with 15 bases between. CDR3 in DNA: TGTGCCAGCGGACTTCTCGGGACCGAAGCTTTCTTT. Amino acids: CASGLLGTEAFF.

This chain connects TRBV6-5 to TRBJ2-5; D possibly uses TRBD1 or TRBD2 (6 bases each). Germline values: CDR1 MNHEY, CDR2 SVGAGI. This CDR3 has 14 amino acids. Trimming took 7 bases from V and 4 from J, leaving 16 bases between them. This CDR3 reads CASNGGGGIETQYF. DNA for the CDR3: TGTGCCAGCAACGGAGGAGGGGGTATAGAGACCCAGTACTTC.

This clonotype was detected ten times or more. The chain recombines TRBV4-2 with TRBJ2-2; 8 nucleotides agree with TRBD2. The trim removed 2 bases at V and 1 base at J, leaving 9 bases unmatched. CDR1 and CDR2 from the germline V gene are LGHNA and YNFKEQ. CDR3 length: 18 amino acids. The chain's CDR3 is CASSQPPGGALNTGELFF. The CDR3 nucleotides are TGTGCCAGCAGCCAACCCCCGGGGGGGGCGTTGAACACCGGGGAGCTGTTTTTT.

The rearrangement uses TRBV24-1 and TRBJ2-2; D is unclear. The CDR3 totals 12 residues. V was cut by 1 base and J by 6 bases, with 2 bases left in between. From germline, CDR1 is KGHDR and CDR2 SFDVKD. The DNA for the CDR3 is TGTGCCACCAGTGATTTCGCCGGGGAGCTGTTTTTT. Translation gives CATSDFAGELFF.

The CDR3 reads CATSDRTSPFHNEQFF. CDR3 nucleotides: TGTGCCACCAGTGATAGGACTAGCCCGTTCCACAATGAGCAGTTCTTC. The chain couples TRBV24-1 to TRBJ2-1; 8 bases are shared with TRBD2. Trimming at V came to 3 bases and at J to 5 bases, leaving 8 bases not matched to a gene. Looked up from germline, CDR1 is KGHDR and CDR2 is SFDVKD. The CDR3 contains 16 residues.

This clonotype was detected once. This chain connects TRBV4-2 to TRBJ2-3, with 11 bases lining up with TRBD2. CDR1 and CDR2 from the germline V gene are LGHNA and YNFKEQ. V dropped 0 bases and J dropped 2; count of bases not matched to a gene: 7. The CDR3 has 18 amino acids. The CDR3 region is CASSQDPIAGGNTDTQYF. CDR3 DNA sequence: TGTGCCAGCAGCCAAGATCCAATAGCGGGAGGGAACACAGATACGCAGTATTTT.

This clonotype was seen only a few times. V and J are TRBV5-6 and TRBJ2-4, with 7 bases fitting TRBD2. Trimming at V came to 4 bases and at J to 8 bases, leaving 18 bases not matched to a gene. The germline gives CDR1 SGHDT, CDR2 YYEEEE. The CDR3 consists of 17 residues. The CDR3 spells CASSLMGLRDPSHIQYF. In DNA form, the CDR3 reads TGTGCCAGCAGCCTAATGGGACTACGGGATCCTTCGCACATTCAGTACTTC.

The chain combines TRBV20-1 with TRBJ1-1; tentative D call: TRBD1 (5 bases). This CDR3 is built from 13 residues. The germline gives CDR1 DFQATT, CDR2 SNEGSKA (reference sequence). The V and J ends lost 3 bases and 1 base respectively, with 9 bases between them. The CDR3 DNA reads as TGCAGTGCTAGCGGGGGACGGAACACTGAAGCTTTCTTT. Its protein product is CSASGGRNTEAFF.

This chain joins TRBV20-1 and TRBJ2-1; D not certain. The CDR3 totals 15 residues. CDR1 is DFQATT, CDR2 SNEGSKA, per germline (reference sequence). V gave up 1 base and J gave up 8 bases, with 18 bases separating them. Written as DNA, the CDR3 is TGCAGTGCTAGAGGTGGAGACCAAGGTTGGTATGAGCAGTTCTTC. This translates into CSARGGDQGWYEQFF.

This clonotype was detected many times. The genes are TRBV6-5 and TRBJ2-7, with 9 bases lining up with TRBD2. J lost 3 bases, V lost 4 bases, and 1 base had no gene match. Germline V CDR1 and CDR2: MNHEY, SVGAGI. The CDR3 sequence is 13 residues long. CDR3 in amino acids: CASSSAGGYEQYF. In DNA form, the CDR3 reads TGTGCCAGCAGTTCAGCGGGGGGCTACGAGCAGTACTTC.

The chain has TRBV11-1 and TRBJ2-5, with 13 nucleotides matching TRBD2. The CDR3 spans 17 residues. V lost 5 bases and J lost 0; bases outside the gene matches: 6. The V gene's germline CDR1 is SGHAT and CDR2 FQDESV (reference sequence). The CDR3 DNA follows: TGTGCCAGCAGCAGGGGGACTAGCGGGGCGTACCAAGAGACCCAGTACTTC. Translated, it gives CASSRGTSGAYQETQYF.

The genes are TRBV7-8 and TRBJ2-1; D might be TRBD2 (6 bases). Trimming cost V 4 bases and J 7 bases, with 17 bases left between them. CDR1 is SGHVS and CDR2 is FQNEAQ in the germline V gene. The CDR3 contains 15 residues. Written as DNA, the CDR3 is TGTGCCAGCAGCTCCCGGGACTCCGTAAGAAATGAGCAGTTCTTC. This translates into CASSSRDSVRNEQFF.

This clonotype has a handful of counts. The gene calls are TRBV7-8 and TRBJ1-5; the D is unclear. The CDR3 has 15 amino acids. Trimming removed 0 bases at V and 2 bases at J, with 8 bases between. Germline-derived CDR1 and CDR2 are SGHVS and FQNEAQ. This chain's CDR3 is CASSLARAGNQPQHF. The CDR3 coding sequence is TGTGCCAGCAGCTTAGCGCGGGCAGGCAATCAGCCCCAGCATTTT.

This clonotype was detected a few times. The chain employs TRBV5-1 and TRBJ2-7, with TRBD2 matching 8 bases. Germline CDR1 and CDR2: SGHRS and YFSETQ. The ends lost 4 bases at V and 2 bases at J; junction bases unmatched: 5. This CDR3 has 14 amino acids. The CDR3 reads CASSGTSPAYEQYF. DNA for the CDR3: TGCGCCAGCAGCGGGACTAGTCCTGCCTACGAGCAGTACTTC.

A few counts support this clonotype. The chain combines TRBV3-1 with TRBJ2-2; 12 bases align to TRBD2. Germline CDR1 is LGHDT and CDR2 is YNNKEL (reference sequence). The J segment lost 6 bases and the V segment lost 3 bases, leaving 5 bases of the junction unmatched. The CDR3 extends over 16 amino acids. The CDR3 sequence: CASSQLAGGPAGELFF. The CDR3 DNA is TGTGCCAGCAGCCAGCTAGCGGGAGGGCCGGCCGGGGAGCTGTTTTTT.

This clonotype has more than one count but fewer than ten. For the CDR3, the DNA is TGTGCCAGCAGAGAGGACAGGGGAAATCAGCCCCAGCATTTT. Protein product: CASREDRGNQPQHF. The chain carries TRBV6-6 and TRBJ1-5; 9 positions agree with TRBD1. V was pared by 6 bases and J by 4 bases, with 4 bases of the junction left unmatched. There are 14 residues in the CDR3. Germline V lookup: CDR1 MNHNY, CDR2 SVGAGI (reference sequence).

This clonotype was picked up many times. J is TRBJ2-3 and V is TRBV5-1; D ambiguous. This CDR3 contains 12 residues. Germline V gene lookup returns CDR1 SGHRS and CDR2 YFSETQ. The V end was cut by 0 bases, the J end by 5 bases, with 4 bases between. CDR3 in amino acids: CASSLDLDTQYF. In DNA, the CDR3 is TGCGCCAGCAGCTTGGACCTAGATACGCAGTATTTT. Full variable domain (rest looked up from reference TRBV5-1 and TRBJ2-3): KAGVTQTPRYLIKTRGQQVTLSCSPISGHRSVSWYQQTPGQGLQFLFEYFSETQRNKGNFPGRFSGRQFSNSRSEMNVSTLELGDSALYLCASSLDLDTQYFGPGTRLTVL.

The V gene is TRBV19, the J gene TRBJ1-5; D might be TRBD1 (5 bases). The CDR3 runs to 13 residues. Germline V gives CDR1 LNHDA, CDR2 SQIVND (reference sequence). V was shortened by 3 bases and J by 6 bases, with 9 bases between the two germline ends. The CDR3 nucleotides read TGTGCCAGTAGTATCCAGGGCCGTCAGCCCCAGCATTTT. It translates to CASSIQGRQPQHF.

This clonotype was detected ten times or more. CDR3 amino acids: CSARTPGTSGRAPYEQYF. Here the CDR3 DNA reads TGCAGTGCTAGAACCCCCGGGACTAGCGGGAGGGCCCCCTACGAGCAGTACTTC. This chain joins TRBV20-1 and TRBJ2-7, with 16 nucleotides matching TRBD2. This CDR3 region has 18 residues. Germline V gene lookup returns CDR1 DFQATT and CDR2 SNEGSKA (reference sequence). Trimming at V came to 2 bases and at J to 2 bases, leaving 9 bases not matched to a gene.